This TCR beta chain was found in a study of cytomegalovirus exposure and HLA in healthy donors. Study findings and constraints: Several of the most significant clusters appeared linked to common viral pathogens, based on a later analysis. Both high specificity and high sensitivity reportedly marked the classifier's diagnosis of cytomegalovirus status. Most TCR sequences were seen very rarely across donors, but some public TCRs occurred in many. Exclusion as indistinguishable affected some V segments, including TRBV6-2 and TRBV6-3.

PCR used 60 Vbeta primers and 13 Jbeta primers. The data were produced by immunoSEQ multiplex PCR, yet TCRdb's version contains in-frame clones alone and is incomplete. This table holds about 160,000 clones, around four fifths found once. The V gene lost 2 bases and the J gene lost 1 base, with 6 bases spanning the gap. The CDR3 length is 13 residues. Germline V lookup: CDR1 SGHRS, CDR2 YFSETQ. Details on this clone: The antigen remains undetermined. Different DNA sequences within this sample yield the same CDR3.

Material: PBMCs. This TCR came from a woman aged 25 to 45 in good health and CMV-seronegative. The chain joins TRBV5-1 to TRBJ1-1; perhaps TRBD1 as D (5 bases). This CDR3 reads CASSFGQNTEAFF. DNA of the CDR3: TGCGCCAGCAGCTTTGGACAGAACACTGAAGCTTTCTTT.